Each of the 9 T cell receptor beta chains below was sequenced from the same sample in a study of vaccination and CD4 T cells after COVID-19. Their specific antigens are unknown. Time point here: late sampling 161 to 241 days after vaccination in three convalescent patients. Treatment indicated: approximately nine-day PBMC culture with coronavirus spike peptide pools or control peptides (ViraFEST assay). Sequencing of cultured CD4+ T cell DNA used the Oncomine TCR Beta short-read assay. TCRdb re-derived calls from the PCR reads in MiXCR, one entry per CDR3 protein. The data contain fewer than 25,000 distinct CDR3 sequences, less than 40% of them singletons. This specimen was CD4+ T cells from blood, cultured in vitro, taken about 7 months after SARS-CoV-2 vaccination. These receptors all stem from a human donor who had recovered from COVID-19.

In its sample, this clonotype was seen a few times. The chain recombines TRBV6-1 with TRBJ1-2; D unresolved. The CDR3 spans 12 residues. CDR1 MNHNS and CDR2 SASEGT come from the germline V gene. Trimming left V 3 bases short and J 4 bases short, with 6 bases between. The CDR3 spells CASSDSTYGYTF. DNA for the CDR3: TGTGCCAGCAGTGACAGCACCTATGGCTACACCTTC.

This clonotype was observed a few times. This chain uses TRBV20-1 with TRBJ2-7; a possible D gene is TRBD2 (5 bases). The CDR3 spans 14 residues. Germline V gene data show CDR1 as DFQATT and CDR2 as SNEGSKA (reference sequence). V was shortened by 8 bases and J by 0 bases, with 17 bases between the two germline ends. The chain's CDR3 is CSPLRGENSYEQYF. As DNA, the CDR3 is TGCAGTCCCCTTCGGGGAGAGAACTCCTACGAGCAGTACTTC.

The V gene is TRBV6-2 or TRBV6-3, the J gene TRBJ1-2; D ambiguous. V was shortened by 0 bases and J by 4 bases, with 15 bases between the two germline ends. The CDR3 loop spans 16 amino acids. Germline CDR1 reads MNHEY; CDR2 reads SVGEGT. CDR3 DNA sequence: TGTGCCAGCAGTTACTCCGCAAAGACCTCGAGCTATGGCTACACCTTC. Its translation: CASSYSAKTSSYGYTF.

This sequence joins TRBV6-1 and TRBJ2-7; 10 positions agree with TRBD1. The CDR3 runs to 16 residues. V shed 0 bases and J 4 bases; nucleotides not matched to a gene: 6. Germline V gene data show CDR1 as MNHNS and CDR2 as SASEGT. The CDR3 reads CASSEALTGGFYEQYF. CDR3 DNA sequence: TGTGCCAGCAGTGAAGCATTGACAGGGGGCTTTTACGAGCAGTACTTC.

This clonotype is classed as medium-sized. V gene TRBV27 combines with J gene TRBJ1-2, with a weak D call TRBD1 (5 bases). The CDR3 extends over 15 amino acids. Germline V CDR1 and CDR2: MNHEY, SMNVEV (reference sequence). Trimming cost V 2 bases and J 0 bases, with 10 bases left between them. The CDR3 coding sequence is TGTGCCAGCAGTTTAAGACAGCCATCTAACTATGGCTACACCTTC. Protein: CASSLRQPSNYGYTF.

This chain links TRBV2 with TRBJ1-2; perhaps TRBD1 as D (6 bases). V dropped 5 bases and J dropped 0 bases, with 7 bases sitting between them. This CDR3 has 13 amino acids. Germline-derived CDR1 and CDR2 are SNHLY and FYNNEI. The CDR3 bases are TGTGCCAGCAGTAGGACAGCTAACTATGGCTACACCTTC. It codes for CASSRTANYGYTF.

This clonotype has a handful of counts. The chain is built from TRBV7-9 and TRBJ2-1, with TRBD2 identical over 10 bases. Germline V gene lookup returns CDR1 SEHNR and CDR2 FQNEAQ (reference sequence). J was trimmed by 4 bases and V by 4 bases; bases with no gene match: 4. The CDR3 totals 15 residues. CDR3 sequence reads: CASSSGLATYNEQFF. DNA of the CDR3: TGTGCCAGCAGCTCGGGACTAGCGACTTACAATGAGCAGTTCTTC.

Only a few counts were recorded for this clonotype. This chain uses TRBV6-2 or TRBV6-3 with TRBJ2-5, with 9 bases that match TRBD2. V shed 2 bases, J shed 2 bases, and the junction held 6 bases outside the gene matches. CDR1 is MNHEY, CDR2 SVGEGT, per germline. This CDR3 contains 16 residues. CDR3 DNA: TGTGCCAGCAGTTACAGCCTAGCGGGATTTCAAGAGACCCAGTACTTC. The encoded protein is CASSYSLAGFQETQYF.

The CDR3 sequence: CSARSAVTGELFF. CDR3 DNA sequence: TGCAGTGCACGTAGCGCGGTCACCGGGGAGCTGTTTTTT. V and J are TRBV20-1 and TRBJ2-2; tentative D call: TRBD2 (5 bases). Germline CDR1 reads DFQATT; CDR2 reads SNEGSKA (reference sequence). V lost 6 bases to trimming and J lost 4 bases, with 12 bases between them. This CDR3 has 13 residues.